The present T cell receptor (beta chain) was sequenced within a study of blood T cell repertoires in COVID-19. Trimming took 4 bases from V and 0 from J, leaving 12 bases between them. This CDR3 spans 15 amino acids. CDR1 and CDR2 (germline): LGHDT, YNNKEL (reference sequence). Measured with immunoSEQ multiplex PCR; TCRdb has only the in-frame clones, and not every one. The sample lists approximately 210,000 clones, 80% to 90% occurring once. This clone was counted a single time. The Seattle site enrolled patients during active infection and followed them longitudinally. This chain connects TRBV3-1 (or the pseudogene TRBV3-2) to TRBJ1-1, with D tentatively TRBD1 (6 bases). This receptor was obtained from a woman of 80 years or more with COVID-19, enrolled during active disease. The material sequenced was peripheral blood. The CDR3, as DNA: TGTGCCAGCAGCCGGCCGGGACAACTGAACACTGAAGCTTTCTTT. Protein product: CASSRPGQLNTEAFF.